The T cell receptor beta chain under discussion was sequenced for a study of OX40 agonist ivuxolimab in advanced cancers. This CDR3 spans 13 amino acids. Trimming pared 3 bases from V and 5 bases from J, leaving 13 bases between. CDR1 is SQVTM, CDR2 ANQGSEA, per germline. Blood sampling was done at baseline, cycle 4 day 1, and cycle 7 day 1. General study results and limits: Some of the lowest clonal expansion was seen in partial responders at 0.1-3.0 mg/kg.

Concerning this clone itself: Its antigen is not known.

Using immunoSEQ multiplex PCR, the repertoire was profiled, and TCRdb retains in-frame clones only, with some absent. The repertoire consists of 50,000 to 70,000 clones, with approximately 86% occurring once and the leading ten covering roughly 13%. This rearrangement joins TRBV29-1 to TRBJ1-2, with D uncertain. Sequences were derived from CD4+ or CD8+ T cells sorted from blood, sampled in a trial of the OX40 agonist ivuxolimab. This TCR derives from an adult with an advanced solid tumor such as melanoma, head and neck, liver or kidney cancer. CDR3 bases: TGCAGCGTTGAGTTCGAGGGTCTTTATGGCTACACCTTC. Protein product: CSVEFEGLYGYTF.